This T cell receptor beta chain appears in the sequencing data of a study of T-cell reconstitution after alpha-beta-depleted transplantation in children (dated by TCRdb to about 2016). Broadly, across the study: T-cell immune reconstitution after TCRalphabeta/CD19-depleted allogeneic hematopoietic cell transplantation in children was quantitatively tracked in the study by means of TCR repertoire profiling.

From a lookup of the germline V gene, CDR1 and CDR2 are SGHTA and FQGNSA. V lost 7 bases and J lost 3 bases; the stretch between them is 15 bases long. The CDR3, from cysteine to phenylalanine, totals 15 residues. The retained sequence is limited to the CDR3, 45 bases, with the frame set at the first base. This clonotype was seen a single time. This receptor's antigen is unknown. Per-nucleotide qualities are absent, and no much larger clonotype sits a single base away. The method behind the library was PCR. TCRdb lists the instrument as Illumina HiSeq 2500. To normalize quantification of the TCRbeta repertoire, the TCR libraries were built with molecular barcoding that relied on unique molecular identifiers. TCRdb took the public reads, trimmed them with fastp at Q25, ran MiXCR for clone calling and kept in-frame beta chains. Records with the same CDR3 protein are collapsed into one entry carrying the most frequent genes and DNA. For this sample the table gives around 480,000 distinct CDR3 sequences, of which 30% to 35% were detected only once. Approximately 2.3% of the sample belongs to the ten largest clones.

Recombination linked TRBV7-2 to TRBJ2-2, and perhaps TRBD2 as D gene, on 5 matching bases. The sequence derives from a human donor who donated a stem cell graft to a child with aplastic anemia. This sample comprised PBMCs from the stem cell graft donor, obtained from the stem cell graft. CDR3 loop: CASIPQRADTGELFF. The DNA reads TGTGCCAGCATCCCGCAGAGGGCAGACACCGGGGAGCTGTTTTTT.